This T cell receptor (beta chain) was recovered during a study of T-cell reconstitution after alpha-beta-depleted transplantation in children. CDR3 length: 16 residues. Germline V lookup: CDR1 SGHRS, CDR2 YFSETQ. V lost 2 bases to trimming and J lost 0 bases, with 12 bases between them. Unique molecular identifiers featured in how the TCRbeta library was prepared. TCRdb processed the PCR reads anew with MiXCR; each CDR3 protein has one entry. The table has nearly 550,000 distinct CDR3 sequences, about 17% seen once. The clonotype was recovered from a human donor who donated a stem cell graft to a child with acute lymphoblastic leukemia. This chain links TRBV5-1 with TRBJ2-1, with unresolved D. The material was PBMCs from the stem cell graft donor, obtained from the stem cell graft. Written as DNA, the CDR3 is TGCGCCAGCAGCTTAATAGCAAGTAGCTCCTACAATGAGCAGTTCTTC. It specifies CASSLIASSSYNEQFF.